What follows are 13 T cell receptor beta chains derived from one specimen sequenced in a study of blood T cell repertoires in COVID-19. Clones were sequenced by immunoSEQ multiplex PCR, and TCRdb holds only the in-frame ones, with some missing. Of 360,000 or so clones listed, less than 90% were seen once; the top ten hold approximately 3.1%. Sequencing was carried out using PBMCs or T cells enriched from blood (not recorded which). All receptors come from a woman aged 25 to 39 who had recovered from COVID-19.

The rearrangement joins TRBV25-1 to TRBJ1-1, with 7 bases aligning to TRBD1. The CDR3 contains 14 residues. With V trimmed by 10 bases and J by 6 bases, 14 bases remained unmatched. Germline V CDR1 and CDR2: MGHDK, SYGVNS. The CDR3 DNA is TGTGCCACCAGACAGGGATTTGATTCCGCTGAAGCTTTCTTT. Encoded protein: CATRQGFDSAEAFF. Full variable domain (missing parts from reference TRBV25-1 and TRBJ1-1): EADIYQTPRYLVIGTGKKITLECSQTMGHDKMYWYQQDPGMELHLIHYSYGVNSTEKGDLSSESTVSRIRTEHFPLTLESARPSHTSQYLCATRQGFDSAEAFFGQGTRLTVV.

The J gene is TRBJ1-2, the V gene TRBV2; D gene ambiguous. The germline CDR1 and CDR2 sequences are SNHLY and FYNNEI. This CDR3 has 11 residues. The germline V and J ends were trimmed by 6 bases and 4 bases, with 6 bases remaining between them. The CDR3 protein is CASSISYGYTF. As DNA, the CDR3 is TGTGCCAGCAGCATCAGCTATGGCTACACCTTC.

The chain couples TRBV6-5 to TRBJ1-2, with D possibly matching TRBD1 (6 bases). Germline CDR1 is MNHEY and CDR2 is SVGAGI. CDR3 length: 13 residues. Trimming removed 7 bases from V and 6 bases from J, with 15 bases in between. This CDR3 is CASIGTRPNGYTF. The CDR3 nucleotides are TGTGCCAGCATAGGGACAAGGCCAAATGGCTACACCTTC.

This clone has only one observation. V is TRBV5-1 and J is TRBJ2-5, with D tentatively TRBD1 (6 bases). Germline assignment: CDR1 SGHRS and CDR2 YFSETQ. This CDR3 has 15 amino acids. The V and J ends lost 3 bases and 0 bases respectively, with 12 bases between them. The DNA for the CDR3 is TGCGCCAGCAGCTCTCAGCGACAGGACCAAGAGACCCAGTACTTC. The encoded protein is CASSSQRQDQETQYF.

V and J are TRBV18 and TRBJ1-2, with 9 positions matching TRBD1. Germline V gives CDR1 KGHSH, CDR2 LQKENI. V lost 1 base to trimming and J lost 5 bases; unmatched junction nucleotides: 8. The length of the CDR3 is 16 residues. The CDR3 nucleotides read TGTGCCAGCTCACCACTGGGACAGGGACACTCATATGGCTACACCTTC. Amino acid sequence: CASSPLGQGHSYGYTF.

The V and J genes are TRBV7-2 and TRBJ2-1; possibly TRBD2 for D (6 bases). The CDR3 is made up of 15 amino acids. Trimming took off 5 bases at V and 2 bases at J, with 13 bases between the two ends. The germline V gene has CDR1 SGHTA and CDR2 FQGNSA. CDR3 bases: TGTGCCAGCAGCCTCAGCGGGCTGACCTACAATGAGCAGTTCTTC. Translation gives CASSLSGLTYNEQFF.

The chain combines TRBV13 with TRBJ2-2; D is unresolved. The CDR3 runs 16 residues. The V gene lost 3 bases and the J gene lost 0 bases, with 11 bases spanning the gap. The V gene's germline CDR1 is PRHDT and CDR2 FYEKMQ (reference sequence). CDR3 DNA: TGTGCCAGCAGCTTCCTCCGGCAGGCGAACACCGGGGAGCTGTTTTTT. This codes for CASSFLRQANTGELFF. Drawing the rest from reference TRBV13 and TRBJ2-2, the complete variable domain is AAGVIQSPRHLIKEKRETATLKCYPIPRHDTVYWYQQGPGQDPQFLISFYEKMQSDKGSIPDRFSAQQFSDYHSELNMSSLELGDSALYFCASSFLRQANTGELFFGEGSRLTVL.

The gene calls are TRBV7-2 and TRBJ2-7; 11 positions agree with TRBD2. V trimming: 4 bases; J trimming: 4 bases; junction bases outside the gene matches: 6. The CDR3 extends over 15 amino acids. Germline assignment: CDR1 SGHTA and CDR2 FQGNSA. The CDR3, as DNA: TGTGCCAGCAGCTCTTATAGCGGGAGGGTGTACGAGCAGTACTTC. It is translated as CASSSYSGRVYEQYF.

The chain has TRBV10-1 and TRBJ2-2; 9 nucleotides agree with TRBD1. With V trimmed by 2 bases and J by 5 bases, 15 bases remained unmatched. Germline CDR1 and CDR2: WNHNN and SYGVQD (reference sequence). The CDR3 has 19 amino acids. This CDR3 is CASSEEGGVDRGDTGELFF. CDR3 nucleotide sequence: TGCGCCAGCAGTGAGGAGGGGGGGGTGGACAGGGGCGATACCGGGGAGCTGTTTTTT.

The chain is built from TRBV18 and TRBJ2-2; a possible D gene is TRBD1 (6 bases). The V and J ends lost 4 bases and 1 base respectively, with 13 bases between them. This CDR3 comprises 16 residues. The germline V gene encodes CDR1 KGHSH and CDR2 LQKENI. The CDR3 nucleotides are TGTGCCAGCTCACTACAACAGGGATTGAACACCGGGGAGCTGTTTTTT. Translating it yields CASSLQQGLNTGELFF. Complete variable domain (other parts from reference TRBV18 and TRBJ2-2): NAGVMQNPRHLVRRRGQEARLRCSPMKGHSHVYWYRQLPEEGLKFMVYLQKENIIDESGMPKERFSAEFPKEGPSILRIQQVVRGDSAAYFCASSLQQGLNTGELFFGEGSRLTVL.

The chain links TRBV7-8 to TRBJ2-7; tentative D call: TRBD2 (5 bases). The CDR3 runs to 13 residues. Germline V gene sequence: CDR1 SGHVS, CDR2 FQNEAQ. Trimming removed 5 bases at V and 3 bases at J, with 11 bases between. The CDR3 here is CASSQSGGYEQYF. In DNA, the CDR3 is TGTGCCAGCAGCCAGAGCGGCGGCTACGAGCAGTACTTC.

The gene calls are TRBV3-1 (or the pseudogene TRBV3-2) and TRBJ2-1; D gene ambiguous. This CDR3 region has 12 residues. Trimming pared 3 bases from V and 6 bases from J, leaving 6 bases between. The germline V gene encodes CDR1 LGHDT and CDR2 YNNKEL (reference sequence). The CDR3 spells CASSQLLNEQFF. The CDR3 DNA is TGTGCCAGCAGCCAGTTACTCAATGAGCAGTTCTTC.

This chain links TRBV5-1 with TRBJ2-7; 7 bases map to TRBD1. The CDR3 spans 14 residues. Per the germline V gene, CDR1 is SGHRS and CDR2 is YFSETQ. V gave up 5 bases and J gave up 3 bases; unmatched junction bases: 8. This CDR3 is CASRFGTAIYEQYF. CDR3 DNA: TGCGCCAGCAGGTTTGGGACAGCGATCTACGAGCAGTACTTC.